Presented here are 25 T cell receptor beta chains from one specimen sequenced in a study of T cell repertoires in cytomegalovirus infection. One entry per CDR3 protein results from TCRdb running MiXCR on the reads. The repertoire holds a few hundred thousand distinct CDR3 sequences, with approximately 40% as singletons. These receptors' antigens are unknown. The material sequenced was cultured PBMCs, taken from culture after CMV antigen stimulation. The source is a human donor in good health (CMV status not recorded). Some clones in this sample may be carry-over from other donors' samples.

In this sample, this clonotype turned up once. The V call is TRBV20-1, the J call TRBJ2-4; tentative D call: TRBD1 (5 bases). V lost 5 bases to trimming and J lost 0 bases, with 8 bases between them. CDR1 and CDR2 (germline): DFQATT, SNEGSKA (reference sequence). The CDR3 is 13 amino acids. The CDR3 DNA is TGCAGTGCTCGACAGCTAGCCAAAAACATTCAGTACTTC. Protein sequence: CSARQLAKNIQYF.

The V call is TRBV6-2 or TRBV6-3, the J call TRBJ2-3; 9 nucleotides match TRBD2. Germline V CDR1 and CDR2: MNHEY, SVGEGT. The CDR3 runs to 16 residues. Trimming removed 4 bases from V and 4 bases from J; junction bases left unmatched: 9. The CDR3 sequence: CASSSHSGSGADTQYF. CDR3 DNA: TGTGCCAGCAGTTCGCATAGCGGGAGCGGAGCAGATACGCAGTATTTT.

This chain connects TRBV12-3 or TRBV12-4 to TRBJ2-3, with D possibly TRBD2 on 5 matching bases. The CDR3 is 16 residues long. Trimming removed 0 bases at V and 2 bases at J, with 12 bases between. DNA for the CDR3: TGTGCCAGCAGTTTAGCCCCAGGAGCGGCCACAGATACGCAGTATTTT. This sequence encodes CASSLAPGAATDTQYF.

This rearrangement joins TRBV5-4 to TRBJ1-6; the match to TRBD1 covers 8 bases. This CDR3 region has 13 residues. The V gene's germline CDR1 is SGHNT and CDR2 YYREEE (reference sequence). Trimming removed 1 base from V and 14 bases from J; junction bases left unmatched: 5. The CDR3, as DNA: TGTGCCAGCAGCTTGCCCAACAGGGGGACCCTCCACTTT. It translates to CASSLPNRGTLHF. Supplemented by reference TRBV5-4 and TRBJ1-6, the full variable domain reads ETGVTQSPTHLIKTRGQQVTLRCSSQSGHNTVSWYQQALGQGPQFIFQYYREEENGRGNFPPRFSGLQFPNYSSELNVNALELDDSALYLCASSLPNRGTLHFGNGTRLTVT.

This clonotype occurred a few times. The chain couples TRBV7-8 to TRBJ2-1; 8 positions match TRBD2. The germline CDR1 and CDR2 sequences are SGHVS and FQNEAQ. The CDR3 is made up of 17 amino acids. V lost 5 bases, J lost 5 bases, and 14 bases stayed unmatched. The CDR3 DNA is TGTGCCAGCAGCCCGAAAATTGGTACTAGCGGCCACAATGAGCAGTTCTTC. Translating gives CASSPKIGTSGHNEQFF.

Concerning this clonotype: Since a much larger clone is just one base distant, this may be a read error. CDR3 sequence (DNA): TGTGCCAGCAGCCCGGGACTAGCGGGAGGTTACGGGCAGTACTTC. Residues: CASSPGLAGGYGQYF. The rearrangement uses TRBV7-4 and TRBJ2-7; 15 nucleotides agree with TRBD2. This CDR3 spans 15 amino acids. Germline V lookup: CDR1 SGHVT, CDR2 SQSDAQ.

V is TRBV7-2 and J is TRBJ1-2; maybe TRBD1 (5 bases). V lost 4 bases, J lost 4 bases, and 13 bases lay in between. The CDR3 extends over 14 amino acids. Per germline, CDR1 SGHTA and CDR2 FQGNSA. The CDR3 is CASSSGGGPYGYTF. Written as DNA, the CDR3 is TGTGCCAGCAGCTCGGGGGGGGGACCCTATGGCTACACCTTC.

This clonotype turned up a few times. The chain carries TRBV7-2 and TRBJ1-2, with D perhaps matching TRBD1 (6 bases). Germline V gene data show CDR1 as SGHTA and CDR2 as FQGNSA. With 5 bases removed from V and 8 bases from J, the gap between germline ends came to 15 bases. CDR3 size: 13 residues. The CDR3: CASSPRTDLGYTF. The CDR3, as DNA: TGTGCCAGCAGCCCCCGGACAGACCTGGGCTACACCTTC.

The gene calls are TRBV10-3 and TRBJ2-7; D is tentatively TRBD1 or TRBD2 (5 bases each). Germline V lookup: CDR1 ENHRY, CDR2 SYGVKD. The CDR3 runs 13 residues. V dropped 4 bases and J dropped 3 bases, with 10 bases sitting between them. CDR3 DNA: TGTGCCATCAGTGGGGATGGGGGCTACGAGCAGTACTTC. Protein sequence: CAISGDGGYEQYF.

The chain carries TRBV7-2 and TRBJ2-3; the D call may be TRBD1 or TRBD2 (6 bases each). The germline V gene encodes CDR1 SGHTA and CDR2 FQGNSA. The CDR3 covers 15 residues. V dropped 3 bases and J dropped 0 bases, with 10 bases sitting between them. The CDR3 spells CASSFQGTSTDTQYF. CDR3 nucleotides: TGTGCCAGCAGCTTTCAGGGGACTAGCACAGATACGCAGTATTTT.

This sequence joins TRBV7-2 and TRBJ1-4, with D possibly being TRBD1 (6 bases). Germline V gives CDR1 SGHTA, CDR2 FQGNSA. The V gene lost 3 bases and the J gene lost 7 bases, with 18 bases spanning the gap. The CDR3 covers 16 residues. The DNA for the CDR3 is TGTGCCAGCAGCTTCCTGGGTAGGGGGTTTAGTGAAAAACTGTTTTTT. It specifies CASSFLGRGFSEKLFF. Combining the CDR3 with reference TRBV7-2 and TRBJ1-4 gives the whole variable domain GAGVSQSPSNKVTEKGKDVELRCDPISGHTALYWYRQSLGQGLEFLIYFQGNSAPDKSGLPSDRFSAERTGGSVSTLTIQRTQQEDSAVYLCASSFLGRGFSEKLFFGSGTQLSVL.

J is TRBJ1-5 and V is TRBV7-9, with D possibly TRBD1 on 5 matching bases. CDR3 length: 15 amino acids. V dropped 5 bases and J dropped 3 bases, with 14 bases sitting between them. CDR1 is SEHNR and CDR2 is FQNEAQ in the germline V gene (reference sequence). This chain's CDR3 is CASSTGTGNNQPQHF. CDR3 nucleotides: TGTGCCAGCAGCACCGGGACTGGGAACAATCAGCCCCAGCATTTT.

This clonotype was seen repeatedly, ten times or more. The chain employs TRBV5-4 and TRBJ2-6; D is ambiguous. The CDR3 runs to 15 residues. Germline loops: CDR1 SGHNT, CDR2 YYREEE (reference sequence). V was cut by 4 bases and J by 0 bases, with 8 bases left in between. In DNA, the CDR3 is TGTGCCAGCAGCCTGGGCTTCTCTGGGGCCAACGTCCTGACTTTC. This gives the protein CASSLGFSGANVLTF.

A few counts support this clonotype. The V gene is TRBV27, the J gene TRBJ1-5; unclear D gene. The CDR3 covers 14 residues. Trimming cost V 2 bases and J 1 base, with 6 bases left between them. Germline V CDR1 and CDR2: MNHEY, SMNVEV (reference sequence). CDR3 loop: CASSLRRSNQPQHF. Written as DNA, the CDR3 is TGTGCCAGCAGTTTACGACGAAGCAATCAGCCCCAGCATTTT.

The chain carries TRBV7-2 and TRBJ1-6; the D is unclear. The germline V and J ends were trimmed by 3 bases and 9 bases, with 12 bases remaining between them. Germline V gives CDR1 SGHTA, CDR2 FQGNSA. The CDR3 contains 14 residues. CDR3 protein: CASSLGWAASPLHF. CDR3 in DNA: TGTGCCAGCAGCTTGGGGTGGGCAGCTTCACCCCTCCACTTT.

This clonotype was observed a few times. The chain uses TRBV27 and TRBJ2-7, with 10 bases matching TRBD2. Trimming cost V 3 bases and J 5 bases; bases outside gene matches: 7. CDR1 is MNHEY and CDR2 is SMNVEV in the germline V gene (reference sequence). The CDR3 length is 15 residues. CDR3 bases: TGTGCCAGCAGTTTTTGGGCTAGCGGGAGAAACGAGCAGTACTTC. Protein: CASSFWASGRNEQYF.

The chain is built from TRBV6-6 and TRBJ2-1, with D perhaps matching TRBD1 or TRBD2 (6 bases each). Germline CDR1 MNHNY, CDR2 SVGAGI (reference sequence). The CDR3 spans 16 residues. Trimming took off 6 bases at V and 2 bases at J, with 17 bases between the two ends. The CDR3 bases are TGTGCCAGCAGCCCTGGTAGGGGGGTCACCTACAATGAGCAGTTCTTC. It codes for CASSPGRGVTYNEQFF.

This clonotype was seen more than once but under ten times. CDR3 DNA sequence: TGTGCCAGCAGCTTAGTTTTGACAGGGGGAAGGAATGAGCAGTTCTTC. Translation gives CASSLVLTGGRNEQFF. This sequence joins TRBV7-6 and TRBJ2-1; TRBD1 agrees at 9 bases. Per the germline V gene, CDR1 is SGHVS and CDR2 is FNYEAQ. The CDR3 contains 16 residues. V lost 1 base to trimming and J lost 7 bases; unmatched junction nucleotides: 8. The whole variable domain, remainder taken from reference TRBV7-6 and TRBJ2-1, is GAGVSQSPRYKVTKRGQDVALRCDPISGHVSLYWYRQALGQGPEFLTYFNYEAQQDKSGLPNDRFSAERPEGSISTLTIQRTEQRDSAMYRCASSLVLTGGRNEQFFGPGTRLTVL.

The V gene is TRBV7-2, the J gene TRBJ2-7, with TRBD2 as a possible D gene (6 bases). Germline CDR1 and CDR2: SGHTA and FQGNSA. V shed 5 bases and J shed 5 bases, with 13 bases lying between them. The CDR3 loop spans 13 amino acids. Here the CDR3 DNA reads TGTGCCAGCAGCCCCCGGAGGGCCCACGAGCAGTACTTC. As protein: CASSPRRAHEQYF.

This clonotype was recorded many times. The CDR3 carries no conserved terminal phenylalanine or tryptophan, so it likely arises from a read error. Because the CDR3's place on the DNA is in doubt, the DNA is left out and the CDR3 is given as listed by TCRdb. The V gene is TRBV19, the J gene TRBJ2-3; the table's D call TRBD1 went unverified against the DNA. Germline CDR1 reads LNHDA; CDR2 reads SQIVND (reference sequence). The length of the CDR3 is 10 amino acids, counting both ends. The CDR3 here is CASRTRDRDQ.

The V gene is TRBV10-3, the J gene TRBJ1-5; possibly TRBD1 for D (6 bases). Deletions cut 0 bases from V and 5 bases from J, with 14 bases between. The CDR3 extends over 16 amino acids. Germline assignment: CDR1 ENHRY and CDR2 SYGVKD. The CDR3 DNA is TGTGCCATCAGTGAGTCTCCGGGGGGCGCGGATCAGCCCCAGCATTTT. It encodes CAISESPGGADQPQHF.

This clonotype turned up a few times. The chain uses TRBV19 and TRBJ2-7; 9 nucleotides line up with TRBD1. Trimming at V came to 1 base and at J to 3 bases, leaving 4 bases not matched to a gene. Germline V CDR1 and CDR2: LNHDA, SQIVND (reference sequence). The CDR3 totals 15 residues. The CDR3 bases are TGTGCCAGTAGTATAGCCCGGGACAGGGTCTACGAGCAGTACTTC. Translated: CASSIARDRVYEQYF.

The chain combines TRBV7-2 with TRBJ2-4; D not resolved. Germline V gene sequence: CDR1 SGHTA, CDR2 FQGNSA. The CDR3 totals 19 residues. Trimming cost V 5 bases and J 3 bases, with 26 bases left between them. The CDR3 DNA reads as TGTGCCAGCAGCCCGACCCGCGGTCTGGGAATTTTCGACAAAAACATTCAGTACTTC. Its translation: CASSPTRGLGIFDKNIQYF.

The chain joins TRBV29-1 to TRBJ1-1; TRBD1 matches 7 bases. CDR3 size: 13 residues. V shed 3 bases and J 5 bases; nucleotides not matched to a gene: 6. CDR1 is SQVTM and CDR2 is ANQGSEA in the germline V gene. The CDR3: CSVDPTGKTEAFF. In DNA, the CDR3 is TGCAGCGTTGACCCGACAGGGAAAACTGAAGCTTTCTTT.

The CDR3 reads CASSPWGGSQETQYF. Written as DNA, the CDR3 is TGTGCCAGCAGCCCCTGGGGAGGGTCACAAGAGACCCAGTACTTC. The V and J genes are TRBV7-4 and TRBJ2-5; 7 bases line up with TRBD2. This CDR3 has 15 amino acids. Germline CDR1 reads SGHVT; CDR2 reads SQSDAQ. Germline trimming cut 5 bases from V and 2 bases from J; bases unmatched to any gene: 8. Filled out from reference TRBV7-4 and TRBJ2-5, the complete variable domain reads GAGVSQSPRYKVAKRGRDVALRCDSISGHVTLYWYRQTLGQGSEVLTYSQSDAQRDKSGRPSGRFSAERPERSVSTLKIQRTEQGDSAVYLCASSPWGGSQETQYFGPGTRLLVL.